What follows describes a single T cell receptor (beta chain). 13 Jbeta primers and 60 Vbeta primers were used for the PCR. Clones were read by immunoSEQ multiplex PCR, and TCRdb kept only the in-frame ones, dropping some. This listing includes some 75,000 clones. The length of the CDR3 is 19 residues. Germline V CDR1 and CDR2: SEHNR, FQNEAQ (reference sequence). V was pared by 4 bases and J by 2 bases, with 10 bases of the junction left unmatched. This specimen comes from a study of cytomegalovirus exposure and HLA in healthy donors. The rearrangement links TRBV7-9 to TRBJ2-1; 14 bases are shared with TRBD2. Sequencing was performed on PBMCs. This sequence was found in a man aged 40-50 years in good health and CMV-seronegative. This CDR3 is CASSWTGTSGRSTYNEQFF. In DNA, the CDR3 is TGTGCCAGCAGCTGGACCGGGACTAGCGGGAGAAGTACCTACAATGAGCAGTTCTTC.